The rows below give T cell receptor beta chains drawn from one sample of a study of long-term antiretroviral therapy in people with HIV. Assay: immunoSEQ multiplex PCR; the TCRdb copy retains only in-frame clones and omits some. The sample carries 23,000 or so clones, 76% recorded once. Sequences were derived from unsorted PBMCs, sampled 0.5 years after starting antiretroviral therapy. The receptors shown here come from a woman in her thirties or forties with HIV. CDR3s include the opening cysteine and the closing phenylalanine or tryptophan. The D gene is left open where the match is weak. Part of the rows lack a size; the others show once, few, many or a class for expanded clones.

TRBV19	-	TRBJ1-1	TRBD1	CASSMGTEFRAFF	TGTGCCAGTAGTATGGGGACAGAGTTCCGGGCTTTCTTT
TRBV13	once	TRBJ1-1	-	CASSLREVAEAFF	TGTGCCAGCAGCTTAAGAGAGGTTGCTGAAGCTTTCTTT
TRBV19	-	TRBJ2-7	-	CASSGLLSYEQYF	TGTGCCAGTAGCGGCCTGCTCTCCTACGAGCAGTACTTC
TRBV4-3	-	TRBJ1-1	-	CASSQEGAGAPEAFF	TGCGCCAGCAGCCAAGAGGGGGCCGGGGCCCCTGAAGCTTTCTTT
TRBV6-1	-	TRBJ2-7	TRBD1	CASKGQGSPYEQYF	TGTGCCAGCAAGGGACAGGGCTCCCCCTACGAGCAGTACTTC
TRBV7-9	-	TRBJ2-5	TRBD1	CASRQGQLQETQYF	TGTGCCAGCAGACAGGGACAGCTCCAAGAGACCCAGTACTTC
TRBV7-3	-	TRBJ1-1	-	CASSSFVNTEAFF	TGTGCCAGCAGCTCCTTCGTGAACACTGAAGCTTTCTTT
TRBV29-1	-	TRBJ1-4	TRBD1	CSVATGGSEKLFF	TGCAGCGTAGCGACAGGGGGCAGTGAAAAACTGTTTTTT
TRBV19	-	TRBJ1-4	TRBD1	CASTKDRDNEKLFF	TGTGCCAGTACCAAAGACAGGGATAATGAAAAACTGTTTTTT
TRBV6-5	-	TRBJ2-7	-	CASSSPTLDPVFEYF	TGTGCCAGCAGTTCTCCTACCCTGGACCCGGTGTTTGAGTACTTC
TRBV5-4	-	TRBJ2-1	-	CASLGGPGSDEQFF	TGTGCCAGCTTAGGGGGGCCGGGGAGCGATGAGCAGTTCTTC
TRBV29-1	-	TRBJ1-1	-	CSVGKDSRGTEAFF	TGCAGCGTTGGAAAGGACAGCCGAGGAACTGAAGCTTTCTTT
TRBV7-4	once	TRBJ1-4	-	CASSLEPQGWKKLFF	TGTGCCAGCAGCTTGGAACCACAGGGTTGGAAAAAACTGTTTTTT